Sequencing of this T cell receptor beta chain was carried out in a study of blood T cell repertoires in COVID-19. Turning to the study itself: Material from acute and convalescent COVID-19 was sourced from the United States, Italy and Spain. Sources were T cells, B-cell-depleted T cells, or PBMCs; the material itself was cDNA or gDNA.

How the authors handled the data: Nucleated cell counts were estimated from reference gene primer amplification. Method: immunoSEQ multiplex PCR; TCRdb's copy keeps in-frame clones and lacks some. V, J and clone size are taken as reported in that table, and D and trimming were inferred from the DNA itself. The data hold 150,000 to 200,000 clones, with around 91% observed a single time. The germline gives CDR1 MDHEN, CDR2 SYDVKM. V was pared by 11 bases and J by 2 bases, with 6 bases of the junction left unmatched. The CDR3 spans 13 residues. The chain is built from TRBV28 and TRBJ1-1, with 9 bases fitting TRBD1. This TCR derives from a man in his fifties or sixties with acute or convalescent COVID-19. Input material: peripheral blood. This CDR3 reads CAGLGQGNTEAFF. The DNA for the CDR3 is TGTGCCGGGCTGGGACAGGGAAACACTGAAGCTTTCTTT.